This T cell receptor (beta chain) originates from a study of blood T cell repertoires in COVID-19. Study-level information: The study drew acute and convalescent COVID-19 samples from the United States, Italy and Spain. PBMCs, B-cell-depleted T cells, or T cells were the source of the cDNA or gDNA that made up the material.

In the authors' workflow: The assay estimated nucleated cells by amplifying reference gene primers. Sequencing was performed with immunoSEQ multiplex PCR; in TCRdb, only in-frame clones are kept and a portion is missing. D and trimming were read from the DNA, whereas the V and J calls and clone size are those reported in that table. The sample yields fewer than 150,000 clones, approximately 80% seen once. The CDR3 contains 14 residues. Germline V CDR1 and CDR2: MNHNS, SASEGT. Germline trimming cut 3 bases from V and 2 bases from J; bases unmatched to any gene: 1. Sequences were obtained from peripheral blood. The clonotype comes from a man older than 75 with acute or convalescent COVID-19. The V call is TRBV6-1, the J call TRBJ2-3, with 8 nucleotides matching TRBD1. This CDR3 is CASSEGQATDTQYF. CDR3 nucleotide sequence: TGTGCCAGCAGTGAGGGACAGGCCACAGATACGCAGTATTTT.